These T cell receptor beta chains were read from a single sample in a study of control samples from healthy donors and cancer patients. Repertoires were generated with immunoSEQ multiplex PCR, while TCRdb's copy carries only in-frame clones and drops some. In the table there are roughly 59,000 clones, more than 85% of which are singletons. Sequencing was carried out using PBMCs. These receptors were obtained from a man aged 40-50 years with colorectal cancer. The CDR3 runs from the conserved cysteine through the conserved F or W. Clone size is given for some rows only: seen once, a few or many times, or a class if the clone is expanded.

clone size: .; V gene: TRBV7-3; J gene: TRBJ2-1; CDR3 protein: CASSLFLAGGLGEQFF
clone size: .; V gene: TRBV7-2; J gene: TRBJ2-7; CDR3 protein: CASSSQAGGQYEQYF
clone size: .; V gene: TRBV5-4; J gene: TRBJ2-6; CDR3 protein: CASSPRDRVAGANVLTF
clone size: medium-sized; V gene: TRBV4-1; J gene: TRBJ1-2; CDR3 protein: CASSQDPCTF
clone size: few; V gene: TRBV18; J gene: TRBJ1-5; CDR3 protein: CASSPSGQRNQPQHF
clone size: .; V gene: TRBV6-2/TRBV6-3; J gene: TRBJ1-1; CDR3 protein: CASSNGGGNTEAFF
clone size: .; V gene: TRBV27; J gene: TRBJ1-5; CDR3 protein: CASSDRGQGRSQPQHF
clone size: .; V gene: TRBV5-1; J gene: TRBJ1-1; CDR3 protein: CASRQGAEAFF
clone size: .; V gene: TRBV5-1; J gene: TRBJ1-1; CDR3 protein: CASSGGQMNTEAFF
clone size: .; V gene: TRBV5-1; J gene: TRBJ1-4; CDR3 protein: CASSLGPVTNEKLFF
clone size: .; V gene: TRBV4-2; J gene: TRBJ2-5; CDR3 protein: CASSQAKLAGGQQETQYF
clone size: .; V gene: TRBV5-8; J gene: TRBJ1-6; CDR3 protein: CASSFEPDKPLHF
clone size: .; V gene: TRBV19; J gene: TRBJ1-1; CDR3 protein: CASSSRTEAFF
clone size: .; V gene: TRBV6-2/TRBV6-3; J gene: TRBJ1-2; CDR3 protein: CASSYGANYGYTF
clone size: few; V gene: TRBV7-2; J gene: TRBJ1-5; CDR3 protein: CASSYGTGDQPQHF
clone size: .; V gene: TRBV5-8; J gene: TRBJ2-3; CDR3 protein: CASSLRGGLRSTDTQYF
clone size: .; V gene: TRBV6-5; J gene: TRBJ2-1; CDR3 protein: CASKTQGGSYNEQFF
clone size: once; V gene: TRBV6-5; J gene: TRBJ1-2; CDR3 protein: CASSYSGHNYGYTF
clone size: .; V gene: TRBV7-8; J gene: TRBJ1-5; CDR3 protein: CASSLGTWGNNQPQHF
clone size: .; V gene: TRBV19; J gene: TRBJ1-4; CDR3 protein: CASSRIFRRGQGGTNEKLFF
clone size: once; V gene: TRBV12-3/TRBV12-4; J gene: TRBJ1-1; CDR3 protein: CASSSREGTEAFF
clone size: .; V gene: TRBV6-5; J gene: TRBJ2-1; CDR3 protein: CASTSGSYNEQFF
clone size: .; V gene: TRBV11-3; J gene: TRBJ2-1; CDR3 protein: CASSGNLTNEQFF
clone size: .; V gene: TRBV18; J gene: TRBJ1-6; CDR3 protein: CASSEGPAAIHF
clone size: few; V gene: TRBV9; J gene: TRBJ2-1; CDR3 protein: CASSVGFVNEQFF
clone size: .; V gene: TRBV5-4; J gene: TRBJ1-1; CDR3 protein: CASSLGGNTEAFF
clone size: .; V gene: TRBV30; J gene: TRBJ1-6; CDR3 protein: CAWSGASRGYNSPLHF
clone size: .; V gene: TRBV4-2; J gene: TRBJ1-5; CDR3 protein: CASSQDRGNQPQHF
clone size: .; V gene: TRBV19; J gene: TRBJ1-1; CDR3 protein: CASNERGFTEAFF
clone size: once; V gene: TRBV9; J gene: TRBJ2-4; CDR3 protein: CASSVGASGTQYF
clone size: .; V gene: TRBV7-2; J gene: TRBJ2-1; CDR3 protein: CASSSTAGGGSYNEQFF
clone size: .; V gene: TRBV10-3; J gene: TRBJ1-5; CDR3 protein: CAISESAADNQPQHF
clone size: .; V gene: TRBV2; J gene: TRBJ2-1; CDR3 protein: CASRRTSGGNEQFF
clone size: .; V gene: TRBV5-1; J gene: TRBJ1-4; CDR3 protein: CASRGESNEKLFF
clone size: .; V gene: TRBV6-2/TRBV6-3; J gene: TRBJ1-1; CDR3 protein: CASSPAEVIPAFF
clone size: .; V gene: TRBV7-3; J gene: TRBJ2-1; CDR3 protein: CASSSSRNEQFF
clone size: .; V gene: TRBV3-1/TRBV3-2; J gene: TRBJ2-3; CDR3 protein: CASSQMGGTPDTQYF
clone size: .; V gene: TRBV7-3; J gene: TRBJ1-1; CDR3 protein: CASGRGMNTEAFF
clone size: few; V gene: TRBV5-1; J gene: TRBJ2-7; CDR3 protein: CASSSGTGGYEQYF
clone size: .; V gene: TRBV10-3; J gene: TRBJ1-1; CDR3 protein: CAISPRQNTEAFF
clone size: once; V gene: TRBV29-1; J gene: TRBJ2-5; CDR3 protein: CSVTSGRETQYF
clone size: .; V gene: TRBV16; J gene: TRBJ2-7; CDR3 protein: CASSHSPGSEQYF
clone size: .; V gene: TRBV4-1; J gene: TRBJ2-1; CDR3 protein: CASSQDAGPNEQFF
clone size: .; V gene: TRBV18; J gene: TRBJ2-7; CDR3 protein: CASSPNREGEQYF
clone size: .; V gene: TRBV7-3; J gene: TRBJ2-5; CDR3 protein: CASSYAGGQETQYF
clone size: .; V gene: TRBV11-2; J gene: TRBJ2-7; CDR3 protein: CASSHFGTGGDYEQYF
clone size: few; V gene: TRBV2; J gene: TRBJ2-3; CDR3 protein: CASGREDSPTDTQYF
clone size: .; V gene: TRBV10-2; J gene: TRBJ2-2; CDR3 protein: CASRRDTSGGVTGELFF
clone size: .; V gene: TRBV6-5; J gene: TRBJ1-2; CDR3 protein: CASNSGFDYGYTF
clone size: .; V gene: TRBV5-4; J gene: TRBJ1-2; CDR3 protein: CASSLLPPRTGSGYTF
clone size: .; V gene: TRBV18; J gene: TRBJ2-1; CDR3 protein: CASSLLKGDNEQFF
clone size: .; V gene: TRBV5-1; J gene: TRBJ2-1; CDR3 protein: CASSLWTGLQGNEQFF
clone size: .; V gene: TRBV7-3; J gene: TRBJ1-1; CDR3 protein: CASSPTGTGVLNTEAFF
clone size: .; V gene: TRBV4-2; J gene: TRBJ2-1; CDR3 protein: CASSTSGWGVYNEQFF